The 17 T cell receptor beta chains in this list originate from one sample, sequenced in a study of human T cells and chemical hapten exposure. Time point meaning: patch test 1, 2 weeks after DPC sensitization. Sample treatment: therapeutic diphenylcyclopropenone sensitization with weekly scalp DPC. One entry per CDR3 protein results from TCRdb running MiXCR on the RACE reads. In the table there are 180,000 or so distinct CDR3 sequences, more than 20% of which are singletons. This material consisted of whole blood, taken in connection with sensitization to the hapten diphenylcyclopropenone (DPC). Receptor source: a woman between 50 and 59 years old with alopecia areata. Some clones in this sample may be carry-over from other donors' samples.

This clonotype has only a few counts. The chain recombines TRBV15 with TRBJ2-2; D ambiguous. Trimming left V 1 base short and J 5 bases short, with 8 bases between. Per germline, CDR1 LNHNV and CDR2 YYDKDF (reference sequence). This CDR3 contains 14 residues. This chain's CDR3 is CATSRGAVTGELFF. CDR3 DNA sequence: TGTGCCACCAGCAGAGGGGCGGTTACCGGGGAGCTGTTTTTT.

The CDR3 DNA follows: TGTGCCAGCAGTGAAGCGCTGAGGGGGCCTAACTATGGCTACACCTTC. Translating it yields CASSEALRGPNYGYTF. This sequence joins TRBV2 and TRBJ1-2; 7 nucleotides match TRBD1. After removal of 0 bases from V and 0 bases from J, the junction contained 4 bases not matched to a gene. The CDR3 consists of 16 residues. Germline CDR1 reads SNHLY; CDR2 reads FYNNEI. The whole variable domain, filled in from reference TRBV2 and TRBJ1-2, reads EPEVTQTPSHQVTQMGQEVILRCVPISNHLYFYWYRQILGQKVEFLVSFYNNEISEKSEIFDDQFSVERPDGSNFTLKIRSTKLEDSAMYFCASSEALRGPNYGYTFGSGTRLTVV.

This chain links TRBV20-1 with TRBJ1-2; no firm D call. The CDR3 is made up of 14 amino acids. Per germline, CDR1 DFQATT and CDR2 SNEGSKA (reference sequence). The V gene lost 3 bases and the J gene lost 7 bases, with 18 bases spanning the gap. CDR3 region: CSASVSASGSGYTF. The CDR3 nucleotides are TGCAGTGCTAGCGTCTCCGCCTCGGGGTCTGGCTACACCTTC.

This clonotype was seen only a few times. This chain links TRBV7-2 with TRBJ1-2; the D is unclear. The CDR3 has 15 amino acids. From germline, CDR1 is SGHTA and CDR2 FQGNSA. Between the trimmed V and J ends, which lost 2 bases and 4 bases, there was a span of 14 bases. This CDR3 reads CASSLSRAVLYGYTF. As DNA, the CDR3 is TGTGCCAGCAGCTTAAGCCGGGCGGTCCTCTATGGCTACACCTTC.

The chain uses TRBV7-2 and TRBJ2-5, with 9 bases identical to TRBD2. Per the germline V gene, CDR1 is SGHTA and CDR2 is FQGNSA. The V gene end was trimmed by 2 bases and the J gene end by 4 bases; junction bases not matched to a gene: 5. This CDR3 is 15 amino acids long. The CDR3 DNA reads TGTGCCAGCAGCTTAAGTAGCGGGAGTTCAGAGACCCAGTACTTC. Residues: CASSLSSGSSETQYF.

This clonotype was counted only a few times. The chain links TRBV2 to TRBJ1-1; unclear D gene. Trimming removed 4 bases at V and 5 bases at J, with 11 bases between. The CDR3 extends over 13 amino acids. In germline, CDR1 is SNHLY, CDR2 FYNNEI. The CDR3 DNA is TGTGCCAGCAGTGTTTCAGGTTGGACTGAAGCTTTCTTT. It translates to CASSVSGWTEAFF.

This chain links TRBV6-1 with TRBJ1-5, with a possible D match to TRBD1 (6 bases). CDR1 and CDR2 (germline): MNHNS, SASEGT. V was cut by 7 bases and J by 2 bases, with 9 bases left in between. The CDR3 covers 13 residues. CDR3 residues: CASNREGNQPQHF. CDR3 coding DNA: TGTGCCAGCAACAGGGAGGGCAATCAGCCCCAGCATTTT.

This clonotype has just a few counts. The CDR3 DNA is TGTGCCAGCAGCCGCAGGGGACAAGACACAGATACGCAGTATTTT. It is translated as CASSRRGQDTDTQYF. The rearrangement uses TRBV7-9 and TRBJ2-3; TRBD1 might be the D (6 bases). The CDR3 is 15 amino acids. V lost 5 bases and J lost 2, with 14 bases in between. Germline V gives CDR1 SEHNR, CDR2 FQNEAQ (reference sequence).

The chain links TRBV7-2 to TRBJ2-1, with D uncertain. CDR1 and CDR2 from the germline V gene are SGHTA and FQGNSA. This CDR3 comprises 14 residues. Trimming shortened V by 2 bases and J by 6 bases, and 11 bases separated the two germline ends. CDR3 amino acids: CASSLPIRPNEQFF. DNA of the CDR3: TGTGCCAGCAGCTTACCTATCCGTCCCAATGAGCAGTTCTTC.

V gene TRBV10-3 combines with J gene TRBJ2-5, with D perhaps matching TRBD1 (6 bases). Trimming stripped 5 bases from V and 5 bases from J, with 12 bases between. The germline V gene encodes CDR1 ENHRY and CDR2 SYGVKD. CDR3 size: 13 residues. CDR3 amino acids: CAISRVQGETQYF. The CDR3 DNA sequence: TGTGCCATCAGTCGGGTCCAGGGGGAGACCCAGTACTTC.

This clonotype was found a few times. The V gene is TRBV10-2, the J gene TRBJ2-5; D uncertain. This CDR3 region has 13 residues. Germline CDR1 and CDR2: WSHSY and SAAADI. Trimming cost V 3 bases and J 5 bases, with 10 bases left between them. CDR3 residues: CASSEFGVETQYF. CDR3 nucleotide sequence: TGCGCCAGCAGTGAATTTGGGGTGGAGACCCAGTACTTC.

The gene calls are TRBV7-2 and TRBJ2-1; 7 nucleotides agree with TRBD2. The CDR3 length is 17 residues. Germline CDR1 SGHTA, CDR2 FQGNSA. The ends lost 4 bases at V and 4 bases at J; junction bases unmatched: 13. The CDR3 DNA reads TGTGCCAGCAGCTCCCCACCGGGAACTAGCGTATACAATGAGCAGTTCTTC. The encoded protein is CASSSPPGTSVYNEQFF. Combining the CDR3 with reference TRBV7-2 and TRBJ2-1 gives the whole variable domain GAGVSQSPSNKVTEKGKDVELRCDPISGHTALYWYRQSLGQGLEFLIYFQGNSAPDKSGLPSDRFSAERTGGSVSTLTIQRTQQEDSAVYLCASSSPPGTSVYNEQFFGPGTRLTVL.

CDR3 protein: CASSPQTGGRRNQPQHF. The CDR3 DNA sequence: TGTGCCAGCTCACCCCAGACAGGGGGCAGGAGGAATCAGCCCCAGCATTTT. The chain employs TRBV18 and TRBJ1-5; TRBD1 matches at 10 bases. The CDR3 contains 17 residues. The junction had 9 bases not matched to a gene; V was cut back by 3 bases and J by 4 bases. In germline, CDR1 is KGHSH, CDR2 LQKENI.

Many counts were recorded for this clonotype. V gene TRBV27 combines with J gene TRBJ1-5, with 7 bases that match TRBD1. CDR3 size: 15 residues. Germline values: CDR1 MNHEY, CDR2 SMNVEV (reference sequence). V gave up 5 bases and J gave up 2 bases; unmatched junction bases: 6. Here the CDR3 reads CASSRTGDGNQPQHF. The CDR3 DNA sequence: TGTGCCAGCAGTAGAACAGGGGATGGCAATCAGCCCCAGCATTTT.

This chain uses TRBV29-1 with TRBJ2-1; weak D call: TRBD2 (5 bases). The CDR3 consists of 13 residues. V lost 4 bases to trimming and J lost 6 bases, with 13 bases between them. CDR1 and CDR2 from the germline V gene are SQVTM and ANQGSEA. The CDR3 is CSVARGAANEQFF. CDR3 in DNA: TGCAGCGTTGCCCGGGGAGCGGCCAATGAGCAGTTCTTC.

This clonotype has only a few counts. The gene calls are TRBV10-3 and TRBJ1-1; D is uncertain. The CDR3 consists of 15 residues. V was trimmed by 8 bases and J by 3 bases, leaving 19 bases between them. Germline V CDR1 and CDR2: ENHRY, SYGVKD. DNA for the CDR3: TGTGCCATCCACAATGGGGAGACCTTGGACACTGAAGCTTTCTTT. As protein: CAIHNGETLDTEAFF.

V is TRBV29-1 and J is TRBJ2-5, with TRBD1 identical over 7 bases. Unmatched junction bases numbered 10, after V lost 6 bases and J lost 3 bases. The CDR3 extends over 14 amino acids. Germline-derived CDR1 and CDR2 are SQVTM and ANQGSEA. The CDR3, as DNA: TGCAGCGTGAGAAGGGACAGACAAAAAGAGACCCAGTACTTC. The encoded protein is CSVRRDRQKETQYF.